Listed here is a single T cell receptor beta chain. The antigen remains undetermined. The sample comes from a study of T cell responses to AZD1222 COVID-19 vaccine. Germline loops: CDR1 SGHTA, CDR2 FQGNSA. The CDR3 is made up of 14 amino acids. Trimming at V came to 3 bases and at J to 11 bases, leaving 10 bases not matched to a gene. Study-level results: Increases in Spike-specific TCR breadth and depth were seen after two AZD1222 doses.

Clones were read by immunoSEQ multiplex PCR, and TCRdb kept only the in-frame ones, dropping some. Of under 170,000 clones listed, about 95% are singletons. The V and J genes are TRBV7-2 and TRBJ1-1, with 9 bases lining up with TRBD1. Sequences were derived from peripheral blood, sampled on day 0 of AZD1222 vaccination. The sequence came from an adult in good health. In DNA form, the CDR3 reads TGTGCCAGCAGCTTGGGGCAACAGGGGGCTAATGCTTTCTTT. It is translated as CASSLGQQGANAFF.